This T cell receptor (beta chain) was documented in a study of T-cell reconstitution after alpha-beta-depleted transplantation in children. J lost 11 bases, V lost 3 bases, and 8 bases had no gene match. The CDR3 has 13 amino acids. The germline V gene encodes CDR1 KGHDR and CDR2 SFDVKD. Preparing the TCRbeta library involved the use of unique molecular identifiers. TCRdb processed the PCR reads anew with MiXCR; each CDR3 protein has one entry. Of hundreds of thousands of distinct CDR3 sequences listed, 12% are singletons. This clonotype has just one count. Here the CDR3 omits its conserved ending phenylalanine or tryptophan, so a read error is the likely source.

This rearrangement joins TRBV24-1 to TRBJ1-1; 7 nucleotides agree with TRBD1. The receptor's source is a human donor who donated a stem cell graft to a child with combined immunodeficiency. The source material was PBMCs from the stem cell graft donor, sampled from the stem cell graft. CDR3 sequence (DNA): TGTGCCACCAGTGATGTGTCAGGGGGGGGGGCTTTCTAT. Its protein is CATSDVSGGGAFY.